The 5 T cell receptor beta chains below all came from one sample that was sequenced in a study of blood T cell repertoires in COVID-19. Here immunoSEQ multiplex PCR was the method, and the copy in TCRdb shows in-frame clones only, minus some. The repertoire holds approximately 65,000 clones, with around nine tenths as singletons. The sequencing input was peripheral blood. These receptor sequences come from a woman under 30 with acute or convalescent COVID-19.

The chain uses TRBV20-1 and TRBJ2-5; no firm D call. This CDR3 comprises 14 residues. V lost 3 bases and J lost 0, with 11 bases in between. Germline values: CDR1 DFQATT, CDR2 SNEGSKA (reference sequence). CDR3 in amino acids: CSASPVVYQETQYF. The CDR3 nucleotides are TGCAGTGCTAGTCCGGTTGTTTACCAAGAGACCCAGTACTTC.

This CDR3 is CASSLEAEGLGGHYGYTF. CDR3 in DNA: TGTGCCAGCAGCTTAGAGGCGGAGGGGCTCGGAGGTCACTATGGCTACACCTTC. V gene TRBV7-2 combines with J gene TRBJ1-2; D perhaps matches TRBD1 (5 bases). Deletions cut 1 base from V and 3 bases from J, with 21 bases between. Germline V CDR1 and CDR2: SGHTA, FQGNSA. The CDR3 contains 18 residues.

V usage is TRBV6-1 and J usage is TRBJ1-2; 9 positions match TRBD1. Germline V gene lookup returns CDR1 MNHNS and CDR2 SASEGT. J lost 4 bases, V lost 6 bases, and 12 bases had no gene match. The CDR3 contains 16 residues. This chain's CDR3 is CASREQSWTGAYGYTF. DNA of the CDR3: TGTGCCAGCAGAGAACAATCTTGGACAGGGGCCTATGGCTACACCTTC.

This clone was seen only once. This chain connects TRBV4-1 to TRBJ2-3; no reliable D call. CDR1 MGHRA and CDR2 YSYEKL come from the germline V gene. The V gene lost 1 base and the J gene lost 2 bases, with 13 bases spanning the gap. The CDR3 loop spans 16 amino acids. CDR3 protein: CASSQASVLPTDTQYF. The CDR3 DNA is TGCGCCAGCAGCCAAGCCAGCGTTCTACCCACAGATACGCAGTATTTT.

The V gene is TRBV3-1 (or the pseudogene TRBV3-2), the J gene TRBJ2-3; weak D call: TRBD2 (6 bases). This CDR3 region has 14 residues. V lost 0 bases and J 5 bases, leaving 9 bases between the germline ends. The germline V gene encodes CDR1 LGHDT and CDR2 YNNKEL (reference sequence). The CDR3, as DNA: TGTGCCAGCAGCCAAGATCGGGAGTTAGATACGCAGTATTTT. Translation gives CASSQDRELDTQYF.